A selection of T cell receptor beta chains follows, all from one sample in a study of cytomegalovirus exposure and HLA in healthy donors. Produced via immunoSEQ multiplex PCR; TCRdb's table is partial and in-frame only. The data show some 68,000 clones, roughly 95% seen once. The material sequenced was PBMCs. These receptors were taken from a man younger than 30 in good health and CMV-seronegative. The CDR3 runs from the conserved cysteine through the conserved F or W. The D gene is left open where the match is weak. Clone sizes are given selectively: once, few, many, or a class where the clone is expanded.

J | size | V | D | DNA | CDR3
TRBJ1-2 | . | TRBV11-2 | . | TGTGCCAGCAGCTTAGAGGCAGGGTCAAGCTATGGCTACACCTTC | CASSLEAGSSYGYTF
TRBJ2-7 | . | TRBV19 | TRBD1 | TGTGCCAGTAGTATTGGACAGGCGGAGTTCTACGAGCAGTACTTC | CASSIGQAEFYEQYF
TRBJ1-1 | . | TRBV5-1 | . | TGCGCCAGCAGCTTGACACTGAACACTGAAGCTTTCTTT | CASSLTLNTEAFF
TRBJ1-5 | . | TRBV2 | . | TGTGCCAGCAGTGAAGGTATCAGCAATCAGCCCCAGCATTTT | CASSEGISNQPQHF
TRBJ2-1 | . | TRBV2 | TRBD2 | TGTGCCAGCAGTGAGTGGACTAGCGGCTACAATGAGCAGTTCTTC | CASSEWTSGYNEQFF
TRBJ2-7 | . | TRBV2 | . | TGTGCCAGCAGATCTACAGGATTCACCTCTTCCTACGAGCAGTACTTC | CASRSTGFTSSYEQYF
TRBJ2-1 | . | TRBV5-4 | TRBD2 | TGTGCCAGCAGCGGGCCGACTAGCGGGAGTAATGAGCAGTTCTTC | CASSGPTSGSNEQFF
TRBJ1-2 | . | TRBV6-5 | TRBD1 | TGTGCCAGCAGTTACCGGCCGGGACAGGGAGGCTACACCTTC | CASSYRPGQGGYTF
TRBJ2-7 | once | TRBV2 | . | TGTGCCAGCAGCAGAATTGGTTACGAGCAGTACTTC | CASSRIGYEQYF
TRBJ2-1 | . | TRBV9 | TRBD1 | TGTGCCAGTAGTGGGGGAGACAGGGCGCAGTTCTTC | CASSGGDRAQFF
TRBJ1-1 | . | TRBV7-9 | TRBD1 | TGTGCCAGCAGCTCGGACAGGGTAGAAGCTTTCTTT | CASSSDRVEAFF
TRBJ2-3 | . | TRBV5-1 | TRBD2 | TGCGCCAGCAGCTTGAAAGCGGGAGATGAGGATACGCAGTATTTT | CASSLKAGDEDTQYF
TRBJ2-7 | once | TRBV5-6 | . | TGTGCCAGCAGCTTGTCGCTGGGACTCACCATCTACGAGCAGTACTTC | CASSLSLGLTIYEQYF
TRBJ2-7 | . | TRBV27 | TRBD1 | TGTGCCAGCAGTTTTCCAAGGACAGGGAATAGCTCCTACGAGCAGTACTTC | CASSFPRTGNSSYEQYF
TRBJ2-2 | . | TRBV9 | . | TGTGCCAGCAGCTCATCCGGGTCCAACACCGGGGAGCTGTTTTTT | CASSSSGSNTGELFF
TRBJ2-3 | . | TRBV12-5 | . | TGTGCTAGTGGTTTGGTAGATAGCCTAGATACGCAGTATTTT | CASGLVDSLDTQYF